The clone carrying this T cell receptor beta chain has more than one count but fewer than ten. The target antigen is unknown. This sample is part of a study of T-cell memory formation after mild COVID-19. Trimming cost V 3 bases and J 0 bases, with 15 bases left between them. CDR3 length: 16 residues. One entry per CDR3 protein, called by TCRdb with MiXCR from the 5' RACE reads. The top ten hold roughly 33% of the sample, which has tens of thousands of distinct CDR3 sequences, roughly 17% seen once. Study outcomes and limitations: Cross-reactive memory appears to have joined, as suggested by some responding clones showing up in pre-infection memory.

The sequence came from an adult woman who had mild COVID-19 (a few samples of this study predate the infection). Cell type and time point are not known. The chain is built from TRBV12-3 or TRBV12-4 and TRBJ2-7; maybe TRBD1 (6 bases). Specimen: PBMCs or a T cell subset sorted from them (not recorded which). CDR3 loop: CASSFWGHLSSYEQYF. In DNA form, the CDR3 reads TGTGCCAGCAGTTTTTGGGGACATTTGAGCTCCTACGAGCAGTACTTC.